Following are 31 T cell receptor beta chains from one sample sequenced in a study of blood T cell repertoires in COVID-19. The data were produced by immunoSEQ multiplex PCR, yet TCRdb's version contains in-frame clones alone and is incomplete. In the table there are 100,000 to 150,000 clones, about 74% of which are singletons. The sequenced material came from peripheral blood. The receptor set was obtained from a man older than 75 with COVID-19, enrolled during active disease.

The CDR3 reads CASSSGSVNYGYTF. DNA for the CDR3: TGCGCCAGCAGCTCAGGGTCTGTCAACTATGGCTACACCTTC. This chain joins TRBV5-1 and TRBJ1-2, with D perhaps TRBD1 (5 bases). The CDR3 spans 14 residues. Trimming took off 3 bases at V and 2 bases at J, with 11 bases between the two ends. In germline, CDR1 is SGHRS, CDR2 YFSETQ.

This clone was counted only a few times. The V gene is TRBV5-4, the J gene TRBJ2-5, with 7 bases identical to TRBD1. Germline V gene lookup returns CDR1 SGHNT and CDR2 YYREEE (reference sequence). Trimming cost V 4 bases and J 6 bases; bases outside gene matches: 12. This CDR3 contains 15 residues. CDR3 loop: CASSPVGTVGKTQYF. The CDR3 coding sequence is TGTGCCAGCAGCCCGGTTGGGACAGTGGGGAAGACCCAGTACTTC.

The V call is TRBV29-1, the J call TRBJ2-1, with 10 positions matching TRBD2. This CDR3 comprises 18 residues. In germline, CDR1 is SQVTM, CDR2 ANQGSEA. V trimming: 4 bases; J trimming: 0 bases; junction bases outside the gene matches: 12. The CDR3 region is CSVVGLGAGGLSYNEQFF. In nucleotides, the CDR3 is TGCAGCGTTGTTGGGTTGGGAGCGGGAGGGCTCTCCTACAATGAGCAGTTCTTC.

The rearrangement uses TRBV6-5 and TRBJ1-1; TRBD1 agrees at 7 bases. The J segment lost 4 bases and the V segment lost 6 bases, leaving 8 bases of the junction unmatched. The germline CDR1 and CDR2 sequences are MNHEY and SVGAGI. The CDR3 contains 14 residues. CDR3 residues: CASRNRGRGTEAFF. In DNA form, the CDR3 reads TGTGCCAGCAGGAACAGGGGTCGGGGCACTGAAGCTTTCTTT.

The V and J genes are TRBV7-3 and TRBJ2-1; weak D call: TRBD1 (6 bases). The V gene lost 0 bases and the J gene lost 4 bases, with 10 bases spanning the gap. The germline CDR1 and CDR2 sequences are SGHTA and FQGTGA. The CDR3 runs to 15 residues. CDR3 protein: CASSLTLGGYNEQFF. The DNA for the CDR3 is TGTGCCAGCAGCTTAACGTTAGGGGGTTACAATGAGCAGTTCTTC.

J is TRBJ2-1 and V is TRBV24-1, with 7 nucleotides matching TRBD2. V gave up 2 bases and J gave up 10 bases; unmatched junction bases: 4. The CDR3 is made up of 13 amino acids. Germline loops: CDR1 KGHDR, CDR2 SFDVKD. The CDR3 DNA sequence: TGTGCCACCAGTGATTGGGAGGGCCCCGAGCAGTTCTTC. This encodes CATSDWEGPEQFF.

This clone was observed many times. The chain uses TRBV9 and TRBJ2-2, with a possible D match to TRBD1 (5 bases). The V gene lost 2 bases and the J gene lost 6 bases, with 5 bases spanning the gap. Germline values: CDR1 SGDLS, CDR2 YYNGEE. This CDR3 region has 12 residues. For the CDR3, the DNA is TGTGCCAGCAGCGTGGGGCCCGGGGAGCTGTTTTTT. The encoded protein is CASSVGPGELFF.

The chain carries TRBV5-1 and TRBJ2-7; 8 nucleotides align to TRBD1. The CDR3 runs to 15 residues. V lost 4 bases to trimming and J lost 7 bases; unmatched junction nucleotides: 13. Germline values: CDR1 SGHRS, CDR2 YFSETQ. CDR3 sequence (DNA): TGCGCCAGCAGCCCGAGAGGACAGGGTTCAGGGGAGCAGTACTTC. As protein: CASSPRGQGSGEQYF.

The chain links TRBV7-3 to TRBJ1-6; D remains ambiguous. Trimming took 6 bases from V and 3 from J, leaving 6 bases between them. The germline CDR1 and CDR2 sequences are SGHTA and FQGTGA. The CDR3 spans 13 residues. The CDR3 loop is CASSQDYNSPLHF. In DNA, the CDR3 is TGTGCCAGCAGTCAGGACTATAATTCACCCCTCCACTTT.

This clone was detected once. J is TRBJ2-2 and V is TRBV13, with a weak D call TRBD1 (6 bases). The CDR3 runs 13 residues. Trimming pared 5 bases from V and 6 bases from J, leaving 10 bases between. The V gene's germline CDR1 is PRHDT and CDR2 FYEKMQ (reference sequence). CDR3 sequence: CASSPGHSGELFF. The DNA of the CDR3 is TGTGCCAGCAGCCCGGGACATTCCGGGGAGCTGTTTTTT.

This clone was found a few times. This chain joins TRBV5-1 and TRBJ1-6; 9 bases are a match to TRBD1. The CDR3 has 18 amino acids. V trimming: 3 bases; J trimming: 7 bases; junction bases outside the gene matches: 14. Looked up from germline, CDR1 is SGHRS and CDR2 is YFSETQ. CDR3 loop: CASSSKPDRGGPNSPLHF. The CDR3 DNA reads as TGCGCCAGCAGCTCCAAACCGGACAGGGGTGGACCGAATTCACCCCTCCACTTT.

The rearrangement joins TRBV7-3 to TRBJ2-1, with 9 positions matching TRBD2. The germline gives CDR1 SGHTA, CDR2 FQGTGA. This CDR3 spans 15 amino acids. V lost 4 bases to trimming and J lost 4 bases; unmatched junction nucleotides: 5. CDR3 sequence: CASSSLAGSYNEQFF. The CDR3 DNA reads TGTGCCAGCAGCTCACTAGCGGGTTCATACAATGAGCAGTTCTTC.

This clone was detected a few times. V gene TRBV5-1 combines with J gene TRBJ1-1; D possibly corresponds to TRBD1 (6 bases). The V gene's germline CDR1 is SGHRS and CDR2 YFSETQ. Trimming took off 1 base at V and 5 bases at J, with 18 bases between the two ends. The length of the CDR3 is 16 residues. For the CDR3, the DNA is TGCGCCAGCAGCTTGATGCCCGGACAGAGGAATACTGAAGCTTTCTTT. Its protein product is CASSLMPGQRNTEAFF. The variable domain in full, completed from reference TRBV5-1 and TRBJ1-1, reads KAGVTQTPRYLIKTRGQQVTLSCSPISGHRSVSWYQQTPGQGLQFLFEYFSETQRNKGNFPGRFSGRQFSNSRSEMNVSTLELGDSALYLCASSLMPGQRNTEAFFGQGTRLTVV.

The rearrangement uses TRBV11-3 and TRBJ2-1, with no clear D. The CDR3 is made up of 13 amino acids. Trimming pared 0 bases from V and 8 bases from J, leaving 8 bases between. Germline loops: CDR1 SGHNT, CDR2 YENEEA. CDR3 coding DNA: TGTGCCAGCAGCTTAGATAACCCGGATGAGCAGTTCTTC. The encoded protein is CASSLDNPDEQFF. Using reference TRBV11-3 and TRBJ2-1 for the parts outside the CDR3, the full variable domain is EAGVVQSPRYKIIEKKQPVAFWCNPISGHNTLYWYLQNLGQGPELLIRYENEEAVDDSQLPKDRFSAERLKGVDSTLKIQPAELGDSAVYLCASSLDNPDEQFFGPGTRLTVL.

The chain employs TRBV6-6 and TRBJ2-7; no definite D call. The CDR3 length is 13 residues. Germline V gene sequence: CDR1 MNHNY, CDR2 SVGAGI (reference sequence). Trimming shortened V by 4 bases and J by 7 bases, and 14 bases separated the two germline ends. In DNA form, the CDR3 reads TGTGCCAGCAGTTCAGATTTTATACGTGAGCAGTACTTC. Translation: CASSSDFIREQYF.

This clone showed up just a few times. V is TRBV3-1 (or the pseudogene TRBV3-2) and J is TRBJ2-3; possibly TRBD2 for D (6 bases). This CDR3 has 22 amino acids. V shed 0 bases and J shed 6 bases, with 34 bases lying between them. Germline assignment: CDR1 LGHDT and CDR2 YNNKEL (reference sequence). The CDR3 DNA sequence: TGTGCCAGCAGCCAAGAGGTTACTAGAGAGATAGCGGCCCACCACTATAGGGATACGCAGTATTTT. Protein: CASSQEVTREIAAHHYRDTQYF.

The rearrangement joins TRBV6-6 to TRBJ2-1; 15 positions match TRBD2. Germline CDR1 reads MNHNY; CDR2 reads SVGAGI (reference sequence). Germline trimming cut 6 bases from V and 8 bases from J; bases unmatched to any gene: 5. The CDR3 runs 15 residues. This chain's CDR3 is CASSGTSGRRYEQFF. CDR3 DNA: TGTGCCAGCAGCGGGACTAGCGGGAGGCGGTATGAGCAGTTCTTC.

This chain uses TRBV9 with TRBJ1-4, with TRBD1 identical over 8 bases. Germline V gives CDR1 SGDLS, CDR2 YYNGEE. With 4 bases clipped from V and 7 bases from J, the junction kept 6 bases outside the gene matches. The CDR3 spans 14 residues. CDR3 DNA sequence: TGTGCCAGCAGCCTCGGGACAGGCGGTGAAAAACTGTTTTTT. It encodes CASSLGTGGEKLFF.

V usage is TRBV7-9 and J usage is TRBJ1-2; TRBD1 matches at 8 bases. Germline loops: CDR1 SEHNR, CDR2 FQNEAQ (reference sequence). V trimming: 0 bases; J trimming: 14 bases; junction bases outside the gene matches: 8. The CDR3 consists of 13 residues. The chain's CDR3 is CASSLAGQEGDTF. The CDR3 nucleotides are TGTGCCAGCAGCTTAGCGGGACAGGAAGGGGATACCTTC.

This chain joins TRBV28 and TRBJ2-5; 8 bases map to TRBD1. Germline-derived CDR1 and CDR2 are MDHEN and SYDVKM. The ends lost 4 bases at V and 2 bases at J; junction bases unmatched: 6. The CDR3 is 15 amino acids. This CDR3 is CASSSGYRGQETQYF. CDR3 sequence (DNA): TGTGCCAGCAGTTCGGGATACAGGGGGCAAGAGACCCAGTACTTC.

This sequence joins TRBV3-1 (or the pseudogene TRBV3-2) and TRBJ2-4; D is possibly TRBD1 (6 bases). CDR3 size: 15 residues. The germline gives CDR1 LGHDT, CDR2 YNNKEL (reference sequence). Trimming removed 4 bases at V and 6 bases at J, with 16 bases between. The CDR3 is CASSLAGTPGNIQYF. The CDR3, as DNA: TGTGCCAGCAGCCTAGCCGGGACACCCGGAAACATTCAGTACTTC.

The gene calls are TRBV23-1 and TRBJ1-5, with D perhaps matching TRBD1 (6 bases). TRBV23-1 is an ORF; its function is uncertain. V lost 5 bases, J lost 11 bases, and 10 bases lay in between. The CDR3 spans 11 residues. DNA of the CDR3: TGCGCCAGCAGTACCCGACAGGCCCAGCATTTT. Its translation is CASSTRQAQHF.

The rearrangement joins TRBV7-9 to TRBJ1-5; 8 bases are shared with TRBD1. J lost 7 bases, V lost 4 bases, and 9 bases had no gene match. CDR1 and CDR2 from the germline V gene are SEHNR and FQNEAQ (reference sequence). CDR3 length: 15 amino acids. As DNA, the CDR3 is TGTGCCAGCAGCTCGGACAGGGAGGAAGGACAGCCCCAGCATTTT. The encoded protein is CASSSDREEGQPQHF.

This clone was detected ten times or more. The chain recombines TRBV7-9 with TRBJ2-1, with TRBD2 identical over 10 bases. Trimming took 5 bases from V and 6 from J; bases not matched to a gene: 13. The CDR3 spans 17 residues. Germline CDR1 reads SEHNR; CDR2 reads FQNEAQ (reference sequence). The CDR3 region is CASSPRRIAGGGNEQFF. The CDR3 nucleotides are TGTGCCAGCAGCCCGAGAAGAATAGCGGGAGGAGGCAATGAGCAGTTCTTC.

The chain employs TRBV11-2 and TRBJ1-2; TRBD1 is a possible D gene (5 bases). This CDR3 has 15 amino acids. Germline values: CDR1 SGHAT, CDR2 FQNNGV. V lost 1 base to trimming and J lost 2 bases, with 11 bases between them. CDR3 amino acids: CASSLGAGQNYGYTF. In DNA, the CDR3 is TGTGCCAGCAGCTTAGGAGCGGGGCAGAACTATGGCTACACCTTC. Full variable domain (outside the CDR3, taken from reference TRBV11-2 and TRBJ1-2): EAGVAQSPRYKIIEKRQSVAFWCNPISGHATLYWYQQILGQGPKLLIQFQNNGVVDDSQLPKDRFSAERLKGVDSTLKIQPAKLEDSAVYLCASSLGAGQNYGYTFGSGTRLTVV.

The genes are TRBV7-2 and TRBJ2-7, with a possible D match to TRBD1 (6 bases). Germline assignment: CDR1 SGHTA and CDR2 FQGNSA. This CDR3 has 12 residues. V was shortened by 6 bases and J by 2 bases, with 8 bases between the two germline ends. In DNA, the CDR3 is TGTGCCAGCAGTTGGGACACCTACGAGCAGTACTTC. Its protein is CASSWDTYEQYF.

This clone showed up just a few times. The V call is TRBV5-4, the J call TRBJ2-7; 7 bases map to TRBD1. This CDR3 spans 15 amino acids. With 4 bases clipped from V and 1 base from J, the junction kept 8 bases outside the gene matches. Per germline, CDR1 SGHNT and CDR2 YYREEE (reference sequence). The CDR3 DNA reads as TGTGCCAGCAGCAGACAGGGCTTTGTATCCTACGAGCAGTACTTC. Translating gives CASSRQGFVSYEQYF.

The chain uses TRBV7-6 and TRBJ1-5; no clear D. Trimming took 5 bases from V and 4 from J, leaving 12 bases between them. This CDR3 region has 14 residues. Germline V gene data show CDR1 as SGHVS and CDR2 as FNYEAQ. The CDR3 DNA sequence: TGTGCCAGCAGCAGCCGTCCGGGGAATCAGCCCCAGCATTTT. Translating it yields CASSSRPGNQPQHF.

The chain combines TRBV18 with TRBJ1-1; 7 bases are a match to TRBD1. V shed 5 bases and J 3 bases; nucleotides not matched to a gene: 6. The CDR3 runs 14 residues. Germline CDR1 KGHSH, CDR2 LQKENI. CDR3 sequence reads: CASSAGTVDTEAFF. CDR3 sequence (DNA): TGTGCCAGCTCAGCCGGGACAGTGGACACTGAAGCTTTCTTT.

V and J are TRBV2 and TRBJ1-2; 9 bases line up with TRBD1. With V trimmed by 7 bases and J by 7 bases, 7 bases remained unmatched. CDR3 length equals 13 residues. Germline V CDR1 and CDR2: SNHLY, FYNNEI. The CDR3 reads CASIGTGLFGYTF. The CDR3 DNA reads TGTGCCAGCATTGGGACAGGGCTTTTTGGCTACACCTTC.

The rearrangement joins TRBV29-1 to TRBJ2-3; D remains ambiguous. CDR1 is SQVTM and CDR2 is ANQGSEA in the germline V gene. This CDR3 has 12 amino acids. Trimming cost V 3 bases and J 7 bases, with 11 bases left between them. Here the CDR3 DNA reads TGCAGCGTTGAGGCTAGAGCAAATACGCAGTATTTT. It translates to CSVEARANTQYF.